This TCR beta chain was observed in a study of T-cell memory formation after mild COVID-19. TCRdb analysed the 5' RACE reads with MiXCR anew, one entry per CDR3 protein. Of 300,000 to 350,000 distinct CDR3 sequences listed, 10% to 15% are singletons. Trimming stripped 1 base from V and 8 bases from J, with 11 bases between. Germline CDR1 and CDR2: SEHNR and FQNEAQ (reference sequence). The CDR3 runs to 13 residues. In this sample, this clonotype turned up a few times. V and J are TRBV7-9 and TRBJ1-2; no definite D call. The sample consisted of PBMCs or a T cell subset sorted from them (not recorded which). The sequence derives from a man aged 18 to 29 who had mild COVID-19 (a few samples of this study predate the infection). Cell type and time point are not known. In DNA, the CDR3 is TGTGCCAGCAGCTTAGAAGGCTCGGGAGGCTACACCTTC. Protein sequence: CASSLEGSGGYTF.